The T cell receptor (beta chain) described here comes from a study of T cell changes during pregnancy in multiple sclerosis. Profiling relied on immunoSEQ multiplex PCR, and the TCRdb table lists in-frame clones only, not all of them. This table holds about 80,000 clones, roughly nine tenths found once. The germline gives CDR1 KGHSH, CDR2 LQKENI. J was trimmed by 2 bases and V by 3 bases; bases with no gene match: 9. The CDR3 has 17 amino acids. The sample consisted of peripheral blood, taken before pregnancy. This chain uses TRBV18 with TRBJ2-3, with 9 bases matching TRBD2. This clonotype originated in a female donor with multiple sclerosis, enrolled in a pregnancy study. This CDR3 reads CASSPTRTSAYTDTQYF. CDR3 coding DNA: TGTGCCAGCTCACCGACCAGGACTAGCGCCTACACAGATACGCAGTATTTT. Complete variable domain (other parts from reference TRBV18 and TRBJ2-3): NAGVMQNPRHLVRRRGQEARLRCSPMKGHSHVYWYRQLPEEGLKFMVYLQKENIIDESGMPKERFSAEFPKEGPSILRIQQVVRGDSAAYFCASSPTRTSAYTDTQYFGPGTRLTVL.